This is a list of T cell receptor beta chains from one sample in a study of technical replicates of blood from several donors. Measured with immunoSEQ multiplex PCR; TCRdb has only the in-frame clones, and not every one. The data hold tens of thousands of clones, with 85% to 95% observed a single time. Sequencing was done on a sample of T cells isolated from PBMCs. The receptors come from a human donor in good health. CDR3s leave out the opening cysteine and the closing phenylalanine or tryptophan. Fields, in order: clone size, D gene, V gene, CDR3 protein. A D gene is named only where the DNA matches it firmly. The size of a clone is reported for some rows only, either as once, few or many, or as a class for expanded clones.

clone_size: NA
d_call: NA
v_call: TRBV5-1
cdr3_aa: ASSFTRGGYEQY

clone_size: NA
d_call: NA
v_call: TRBV27
cdr3_aa: ASSPTSGGYEQY

clone_size: NA
d_call: TRBD2
v_call: TRBV4-3
cdr3_aa: ASSQDLAGGPRETQY

clone_size: once
d_call: NA
v_call: TRBV13
cdr3_aa: ASSPGIHEQY

clone_size: NA
d_call: TRBD1
v_call: TRBV5-8
cdr3_aa: ASSPRDRVSGANVLT

clone_size: NA
d_call: NA
v_call: TRBV19
cdr3_aa: ASSRGSEAF

clone_size: NA
d_call: TRBD1
v_call: TRBV15
cdr3_aa: ATSIGTVLDQPQH

clone_size: few
d_call: NA
v_call: TRBV25-1
cdr3_aa: ASMSYRENTEAF

clone_size: NA
d_call: TRBD2
v_call: TRBV11-2
cdr3_aa: ASSSGGSSYNEQF

clone_size: NA
d_call: NA
v_call: TRBV14
cdr3_aa: ASSQGVRGEQF

clone_size: NA
d_call: TRBD1
v_call: TRBV19
cdr3_aa: ASQPEGQGRGAAF

clone_size: once
d_call: TRBD1
v_call: TRBV5-1
cdr3_aa: ASRGGTGDTGEQF

clone_size: NA
d_call: NA
v_call: TRBV9
cdr3_aa: ASSVRQGGGGYT

clone_size: NA
d_call: TRBD2
v_call: TRBV11-3
cdr3_aa: ASSPLTSGRGGTQY

clone_size: NA
d_call: NA
v_call: TRBV6-4
cdr3_aa: ASSDPNTGELF

clone_size: NA
d_call: NA
v_call: TRBV11-3
cdr3_aa: ASSRGNTEAF

clone_size: NA
d_call: TRBD1
v_call: TRBV5-4
cdr3_aa: ASSHGTGGNEQF

clone_size: NA
d_call: TRBD1
v_call: TRBV7-2
cdr3_aa: ASSLTWDRSGNTIY

clone_size: NA
d_call: NA
v_call: TRBV5-4
cdr3_aa: ASSLERGDEQY

clone_size: NA
d_call: NA
v_call: TRBV7-9
cdr3_aa: ASGRSGQETQY

clone_size: NA
d_call: NA
v_call: TRBV15
cdr3_aa: ATSGTTHLYGYT

clone_size: NA
d_call: NA
v_call: TRBV2
cdr3_aa: ASSRRGEGTEAF

clone_size: NA
d_call: NA
v_call: TRBV5-1
cdr3_aa: ASSHPGRNQETQY

clone_size: NA
d_call: NA
v_call: TRBV11-3
cdr3_aa: ASSPRVAGPNNEQF

clone_size: NA
d_call: TRBD1
v_call: TRBV4-1
cdr3_aa: ASRDLRGRHQPQH

clone_size: once
d_call: TRBD2
v_call: TRBV6-6
cdr3_aa: ASCGTSGAEQY

clone_size: NA
d_call: NA
v_call: TRBV19
cdr3_aa: ASSRDGTPHWAQY

clone_size: NA
d_call: TRBD1
v_call: TRBV28
cdr3_aa: ASTQPGQTYEQY

clone_size: NA
d_call: NA
v_call: TRBV10-3
cdr3_aa: AISESSGSTDTQY

clone_size: NA
d_call: NA
v_call: TRBV6-5
cdr3_aa: ASSYSPRRGETEAF

clone_size: NA
d_call: NA
v_call: TRBV11-2
cdr3_aa: ASSLEAGAGANYGYT

clone_size: NA
d_call: NA
v_call: TRBV6-1
cdr3_aa: ASSEAPGFGGYT

clone_size: NA
d_call: NA
v_call: TRBV6-1
cdr3_aa: ASSEAFGRKAF

clone_size: once
d_call: NA
v_call: TRBV7-8
cdr3_aa: ASSLGSDYQPQH

clone_size: NA
d_call: TRBD1
v_call: TRBV2
cdr3_aa: ASSLRDRRDSNQPQH

clone_size: NA
d_call: NA
v_call: TRBV19
cdr3_aa: ASSMSDTQY

clone_size: few
d_call: TRBD1
v_call: TRBV19
cdr3_aa: ASSPTDRGTEAF

clone_size: NA
d_call: NA
v_call: TRBV7-9
cdr3_aa: ASLNGLYNEQF

clone_size: once
d_call: TRBD1
v_call: TRBV5-1
cdr3_aa: ASSFSGTGGSGANVLT

clone_size: once
d_call: NA
v_call: TRBV15
cdr3_aa: ATGAGPGEQF

clone_size: NA
d_call: NA
v_call: TRBV11-3
cdr3_aa: ASSLGAGTDTQY

clone_size: NA
d_call: NA
v_call: TRBV29-1
cdr3_aa: SVETAGRNNEQF

clone_size: NA
d_call: NA
v_call: TRBV27
cdr3_aa: ASSHAQNTEAF

clone_size: NA
d_call: NA
v_call: TRBV6-6
cdr3_aa: ASSYARATNEKLF

clone_size: once
d_call: NA
v_call: TRBV4-3
cdr3_aa: ASSQERRDGTQY

clone_size: NA
d_call: TRBD2
v_call: TRBV7-3
cdr3_aa: ASRGGSSGSGISYEQY

clone_size: NA
d_call: TRBD1
v_call: TRBV2
cdr3_aa: ASSEGTGRGWTEAF

clone_size: NA
d_call: TRBD1
v_call: TRBV2
cdr3_aa: ASSGQGHGYT

clone_size: NA
d_call: TRBD2
v_call: TRBV6-6
cdr3_aa: ASSGREQF

clone_size: NA
d_call: NA
v_call: TRBV19
cdr3_aa: ASRGRELVAEQY

clone_size: NA
d_call: NA
v_call: TRBV19
cdr3_aa: ASSSWGQGQETQY

clone_size: few
d_call: NA
v_call: TRBV7-9
cdr3_aa: ASSLGAGNTEAF

clone_size: NA
d_call: TRBD1
v_call: TRBV4-3
cdr3_aa: ASSQERQGWYQETQY

clone_size: NA
d_call: TRBD2
v_call: TRBV29-1
cdr3_aa: SVVLAGFRPF

clone_size: NA
d_call: NA
v_call: TRBV6-5
cdr3_aa: ASSYLSDGDTEAF

clone_size: NA
d_call: NA
v_call: TRBV6-5
cdr3_aa: ASSYLGQNYGYT

clone_size: NA
d_call: NA
v_call: TRBV7-3
cdr3_aa: ASRKAGGPGGYT